A selection of T cell receptor beta chains follows, all from one sample in a study of regulatory T cells in long-lasting Graves disease. In TCRdb, the multiplex PCR reads were re-called with MiXCR into one record per CDR3 protein. The sample yields roughly 350,000 distinct CDR3 sequences, 16% seen once. This same sample was also part of a study on T cells in Graves' hyperthyroidism and ophthalmopathy.

Sequenced here: peripheral blood mononuclear cells (PBMCs), sampled at new diagnosis, from a patient treated with antithyroid drugs. These receptor sequences come from a middle-aged man with Graves disease. CDR3s leave out the opening cysteine and the closing phenylalanine or tryptophan.

V gene	J gene	CDR3 protein
TRBV19	TRBJ2-2	ASSTGTGGTGELF
TRBV5-1	TRBJ2-5	ASSSLGRGETQY
TRBV5-1	TRBJ1-5	ASSLIEDRGLYQPQH
TRBV4-1	TRBJ2-7	ASSPTTSGGPTVWWEQY
TRBV2	TRBJ1-5	ASRGSTGDSQPQH
TRBV29-1	TRBJ1-2	RRQDPNSYGYT
TRBV12-3/TRBV12-4	TRBJ2-1	ASTPGQGSYNEQF
TRBV6-2/TRBV6-3	TRBJ2-5	ASSYDKAGALETQY
TRBV7-2	TRBJ2-4	ASSFFPTGGAKNIQY
TRBV20-1	TRBJ2-7	SARDAGPHVYEQY
TRBV12-3/TRBV12-4	TRBJ1-5	ASSLEALGPQH
TRBV28	TRBJ2-5	ASNLLAGSQGTQY
TRBV24-1	TRBJ2-1	ATNDFRGGWDEQF
TRBV10-1	TRBJ2-2	ASSGQEAGELF
TRBV10-3	TRBJ2-5	AISAAQSVLETQY
TRBV4-3	TRBJ2-3	ASSRGDRERDTQY
TRBV6-2/TRBV6-3	TRBJ2-7	ASSYSRQSYEQY
TRBV20-1	-	SALGLQETQY
TRBV6-2/TRBV6-3	TRBJ2-7	ASSYSSSGGVEQY
TRBV28	TRBJ2-7	ASVPAGGRYEQY
TRBV28	TRBJ1-2	ASSFGGQTFNYGYT
TRBV5-5	TRBJ1-1	ASSLAGSGPEAF
TRBV12-3/TRBV12-4	TRBJ1-1	ASSLAPGRTTEAF
TRBV12-3/TRBV12-4	TRBJ2-5	ASSRTGVRETQY
TRBV6-1	TRBJ2-5	ASSADRDQETQY
TRBV20-1	TRBJ1-1	SASRRAEAF
TRBV6-1	TRBJ2-3	ASSESIAPLSTDTQY
TRBV20-1	TRBJ2-5	SANGQGGGTQY
TRBV6-5	TRBJ2-5	ASSYLQGRETQY
TRBV28	TRBJ2-7	ASSTRDRSYEQY
TRBV14	TRBJ1-5	ASRLMFGQPQH
TRBV5-4	TRBJ2-1	ASSLRTGAYNEQF
TRBV6-1	TRBJ1-6	ASSPQSRRGSPLH
TRBV9	TRBJ2-3	ASSETPLAGGTDTQY
TRBV11-2	TRBJ2-3	ASSLVPSGGGVGTDTQY
TRBV28	TRBJ2-3	ASSVGTGDTDTQY
TRBV12-3/TRBV12-4	TRBJ1-1	ASSQTLEAF
TRBV27	TRBJ1-2	ASSLGGARGYT
TRBV19	TRBJ1-5	ASTLKGGNQPQH
TRBV5-1	TRBJ2-7	ASSLEGIPTYEQY
TRBV18	TRBJ2-7	ASSPQRDSYEQY
TRBV20-1	TRBJ2-5	SARWFGGAEEAQY
TRBV14	TRBJ1-6	ASSRTQGASSYNSPLH
TRBV18	TRBJ1-2	ASSPRAGYGYT
TRBV6-2/TRBV6-3	TRBJ2-5	ASSYSGSQETQY
TRBV7-2	TRBJ2-7	ASGRDRVSEQY
TRBV6-2/TRBV6-3	TRBJ2-3	ASRRLGLAVGTDTQY
TRBV20-1	TRBJ2-7	SASFGRGYEQY
TRBV18	TRBJ1-4	ASSPFDPGVGSEKLF
TRBV6-5	TRBJ2-3	ASSYADTQY
TRBV5-1	TRBJ1-1	ASSLSGTGRTTEAF
TRBV27	TRBJ2-3	ASSLRDRATDTQY